The T cell receptor beta chain described here comes from a study of cytomegalovirus exposure and HLA in healthy donors. The study's findings and limits: In a later analysis, specific HLA alleles were associated with under 20,000 TCR beta sequences at a 0.05 false discovery rate. Follow-up analysis found HLA locus-dependent TCR association rates, highest for DRB1 and lowest for HLA-C. Both high specificity and high sensitivity reportedly marked the classifier's diagnosis of cytomegalovirus status. What a later analysis showed was that several of the most significant clusters appeared linked to common viral pathogens.

With 60 Vbeta and 13 Jbeta primers, the PCR was carried out. TCRdb's table, derived via immunoSEQ multiplex PCR, lists solely in-frame clones and lacks some. Among some 25,000 clones, roughly three quarters were seen once, and the ten largest hold approximately 5%. Note on this clone: Antigen unknown.

CDR3 size: 9 residues. Looked up from germline, CDR1 is SGHAT and CDR2 is FQNNGV. Trimming pared 8 bases from V and 9 bases from J, leaving 5 bases between. The sequence came from a male donor in good health and CMV-seronegative. The chain has TRBV11-2 and TRBJ2-1, with a tentative D call TRBD1 (5 bases). Input material: PBMCs. CDR3 protein: CASQGEQFF. The CDR3 DNA follows: TGTGCCAGCCAGGGTGAGCAGTTCTTC.